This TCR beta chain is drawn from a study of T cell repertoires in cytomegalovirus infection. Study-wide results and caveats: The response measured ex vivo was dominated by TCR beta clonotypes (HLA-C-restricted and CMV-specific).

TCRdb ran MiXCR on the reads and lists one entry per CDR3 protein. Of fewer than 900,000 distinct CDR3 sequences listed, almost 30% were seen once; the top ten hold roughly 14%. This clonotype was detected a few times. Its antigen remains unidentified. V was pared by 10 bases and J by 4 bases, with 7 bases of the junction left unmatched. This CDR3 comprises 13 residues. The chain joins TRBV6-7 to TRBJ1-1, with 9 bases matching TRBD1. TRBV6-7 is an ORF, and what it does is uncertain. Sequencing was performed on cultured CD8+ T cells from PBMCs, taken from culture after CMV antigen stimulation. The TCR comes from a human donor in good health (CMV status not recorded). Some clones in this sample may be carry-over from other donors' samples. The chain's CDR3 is CANLDRGSTEAFF. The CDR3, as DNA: TGTGCCAACCTGGACAGGGGCAGCACTGAAGCTTTCTTT.